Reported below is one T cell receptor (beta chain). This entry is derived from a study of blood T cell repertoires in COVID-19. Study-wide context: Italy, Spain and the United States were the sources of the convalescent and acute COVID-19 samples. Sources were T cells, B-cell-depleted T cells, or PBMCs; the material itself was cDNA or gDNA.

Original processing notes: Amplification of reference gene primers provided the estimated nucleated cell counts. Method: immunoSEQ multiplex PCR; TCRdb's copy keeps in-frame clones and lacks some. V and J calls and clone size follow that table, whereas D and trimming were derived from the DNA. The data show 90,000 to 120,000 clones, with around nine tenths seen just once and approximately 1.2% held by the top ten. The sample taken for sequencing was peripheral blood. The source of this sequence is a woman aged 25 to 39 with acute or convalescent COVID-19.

CDR3 sequence: CASSLEGLSEQYF. The CDR3 region has the DNA TGTGCCAGCAGCTTAGAGGGGCTTAGCGAGCAGTACTTC. This sequence joins TRBV7-6 and TRBJ2-7, with D possibly being TRBD1 (5 bases). CDR3 size: 13 residues. Trimming cost V 1 base and J 6 bases, with 10 bases left between them. The germline V gene has CDR1 SGHVS and CDR2 FNYEAQ.